Sequencing of this T cell receptor (beta chain) was carried out in a study of blood T cells in healthy people across ages. This clonotype was observed a few times. A second PCR of 7 to 11 cycles used a sample-barcoded 5' primer and a J-beta primer mix. Each cDNA molecule received a tag from a template-switch adaptor that had 12 random nucleotides. TCRdb used MiXCR to reprocess the 5' RACE reads, holding one entry per CDR3 protein. The sample has hundreds of thousands of distinct CDR3 sequences, roughly 44% seen once. V lost 1 base and J 9 bases, leaving 13 bases between the germline ends. The CDR3 has 14 amino acids. Germline loops: CDR1 LGHNA, CDR2 YSLEER.

The rearrangement links TRBV4-3 to TRBJ2-4; D is perhaps TRBD1 or TRBD2 (6 bases each). Sequenced material: blood. The TCR sequence derives from a woman aged 55-70 years in good health. CDR3 region: CASSQAREGGIQYF. The DNA for the CDR3 is TGCGCCAGCAGCCAAGCGAGAGAGGGGGGCATTCAGTACTTC.